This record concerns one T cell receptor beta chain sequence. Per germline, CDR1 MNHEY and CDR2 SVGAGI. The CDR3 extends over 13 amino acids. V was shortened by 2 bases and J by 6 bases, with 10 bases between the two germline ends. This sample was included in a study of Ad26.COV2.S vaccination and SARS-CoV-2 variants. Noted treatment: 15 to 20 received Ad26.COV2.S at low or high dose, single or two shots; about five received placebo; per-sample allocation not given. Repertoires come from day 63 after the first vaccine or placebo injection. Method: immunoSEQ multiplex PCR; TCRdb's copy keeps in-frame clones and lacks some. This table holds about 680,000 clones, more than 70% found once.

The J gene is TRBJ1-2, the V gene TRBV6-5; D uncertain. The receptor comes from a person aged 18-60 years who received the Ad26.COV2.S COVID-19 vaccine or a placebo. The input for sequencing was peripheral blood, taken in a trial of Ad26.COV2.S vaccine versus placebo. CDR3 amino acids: CASSYGPPNGYTF. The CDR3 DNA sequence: TGTGCCAGCAGTTACGGCCCTCCCAATGGCTACACCTTC.